The 25 T cell receptor beta chains below come from one sample, sequenced in a study of graft-versus-host responses after intestinal transplantation. The assay was immunoSEQ multiplex PCR, and TCRdb's table has in-frame clones only and misses some. The sample has around 99,000 clones; approximately 88% are singletons. What these receptors recognize is not known. Material: unstimulated CD4+ T cells sorted from spleen or lymph node cells, obtained before transplant. The receptors originated from a human donor who was the organ donor for an intestinal transplant.

V gene TRBV27 combines with J gene TRBJ1-1, with D possibly matching TRBD1 (6 bases). CDR1 is MNHEY and CDR2 is SMNVEV in the germline V gene (reference sequence). The germline V and J ends were trimmed by 6 bases and 6 bases, with 17 bases remaining between them. CDR3 length equals 14 residues. The CDR3 coding sequence is TGTGCCAGCAGCACCCTGGGGGGCTCCGCTGAAGCTTTCTTT. Protein sequence: CASSTLGGSAEAFF.

The J gene is TRBJ2-7, the V gene TRBV2; 10 bases match TRBD1. V trimming: 8 bases; J trimming: 1 base; junction bases outside the gene matches: 11. Germline values: CDR1 SNHLY, CDR2 FYNNEI. The CDR3 runs 16 residues. The CDR3 DNA follows: TGTGCCAGCTTAATGGGACAGGGGATCGTGTCCTACGAGCAGTACTTC. Translation: CASLMGQGIVSYEQYF.

This clone was found once. The chain uses TRBV25-1 and TRBJ1-5, with unresolved D. Germline values: CDR1 MGHDK, CDR2 SYGVNS. V was trimmed by 1 base and J by 5 bases, leaving 9 bases between them. The CDR3 spans 14 residues. The CDR3 spells CASSESNFDQPQHF. CDR3 nucleotides: TGTGCCAGCAGTGAATCCAATTTCGATCAGCCCCAGCATTTT.

This chain connects TRBV12-1 to TRBJ2-7; the DNA was not used to check the table's D call, TRBD1. TRBV12-1 is reported as a pseudogene. The CDR3 runs 17 residues. CDR3 sequence: CASSFGGDSEGRYEQYF. The CDR3 nucleotides read TGTGCCAGCAGCTTTGGAGGGGACAGCGAGGGGAGATACGAGCAGTACTTC.

The V call is TRBV19, the J call TRBJ2-5; D uncertain. CDR3 length: 11 residues. Germline lookup yields CDR1 LNHDA and CDR2 SQIVND (reference sequence). V dropped 6 bases and J dropped 5 bases, with 7 bases sitting between them. Here the CDR3 DNA reads TGTGCCAGTAGGGTCCGGGAGACCCAGTACTTC. Its translation is CASRVRETQYF.

This chain joins TRBV6-5 and TRBJ2-3, with 10 bases aligning to TRBD2. CDR1 and CDR2 from the germline V gene are MNHEY and SVGAGI. CDR3 length: 16 residues. Germline trimming cut 2 bases from V and 2 bases from J; bases unmatched to any gene: 4. CDR3: CASSYAGTSVTDTQYF. The CDR3 region has the DNA TGTGCCAGCAGTTACGCCGGGACTAGCGTCACAGATACGCAGTATTTT.

J is TRBJ1-1 and V is TRBV30; a weak D match, TRBD1 (6 bases). The CDR3 contains 17 residues. V dropped 0 bases and J dropped 6 bases, with 23 bases sitting between them. Per the germline V gene, CDR1 is GTSNPN and CDR2 is SVGIG (reference sequence). The CDR3 loop reads CAWSVWLDSIKRSEAFF. CDR3 bases: TGTGCCTGGAGTGTATGGTTGGACAGCATTAAAAGGTCTGAAGCTTTCTTT.

V is TRBV6-6 and J is TRBJ1-6; weak D call: TRBD1 (5 bases). V was clipped by 6 bases and J by 10 bases, with 19 bases between them. The CDR3 has 15 residues. Per germline, CDR1 MNHNY and CDR2 SVGAGI (reference sequence). The CDR3 DNA reads TGTGCCAGCAGGCCCCCTCGGGGTCAGGGATCACCCCTCCACTTT. Residues: CASRPPRGQGSPLHF.

CDR3 sequence (DNA): TGTGCCAGCAGTCCACACACTAGATCCGGGGAGCTGTTTTTT. It specifies CASSPHTRSGELFF. The chain combines TRBV11-2 with TRBJ2-2, with D maybe TRBD2 (5 bases). There are 14 residues in the CDR3. The germline gives CDR1 SGHAT, CDR2 FQNNGV. The V end was cut by 6 bases, the J end by 6 bases, with 14 bases between. Full variable domain (outside the CDR3, taken from reference TRBV11-2 and TRBJ2-2): EAGVAQSPRYKIIEKRQSVAFWCNPISGHATLYWYQQILGQGPKLLIQFQNNGVVDDSQLPKDRFSAERLKGVDSTLKIQPAKLEDSAVYLCASSPHTRSGELFFGEGSRLTVL.

Relative to its sample, this clone is medium-sized. The genes are TRBV6-1 and TRBJ1-5; 9 nucleotides match TRBD1. CDR3 length: 17 residues. V lost 3 bases and J lost 3; bases outside the gene matches: 9. Germline V gene sequence: CDR1 MNHNS, CDR2 SASEGT. The CDR3 nucleotides are TGTGCCAGCAGTGACTACAGTTGGACAGGGGCCAATCAGCCCCAGCATTTT. It is translated as CASSDYSWTGANQPQHF.

The rearrangement links TRBV7-8 to TRBJ2-1, with a tentative D call TRBD2 (5 bases). CDR3 length equals 17 residues. V was cut by 5 bases and J by 8 bases, with 25 bases left in between. Looked up from germline, CDR1 is SGHVS and CDR2 is FQNEAQ. CDR3 sequence (DNA): TGTGCCAGCAGCCCAGTTGCCCGGGGAATCCCCCTCCATGAGCAGTTCTTC. Its translation: CASSPVARGIPLHEQFF.

The rearrangement joins TRBV10-1 to TRBJ2-7, with D perhaps matching TRBD1 (6 bases). Germline CDR1 and CDR2: WNHNN and SYGVQD (reference sequence). This CDR3 region has 14 residues. V was pared by 3 bases and J by 3 bases, with 12 bases between. The CDR3, as DNA: TGCGCCAGCAGTGACCTGACAGGAGGCTACGAGCAGTACTTC. It translates to CASSDLTGGYEQYF.

The chain has TRBV6-6 and TRBJ1-1, with D unresolved. CDR3 length equals 15 residues. CDR1 and CDR2 (germline): MNHNY, SVGAGI (reference sequence). Deletions cut 2 bases from V and 3 bases from J, with 13 bases between. CDR3 amino acids: CASSYATGPDTEAFF. In DNA, the CDR3 is TGTGCCAGCAGTTACGCGACGGGCCCTGACACTGAAGCTTTCTTT.

The V and J genes are TRBV7-9 and TRBJ2-3; tentatively, D is TRBD2 (5 bases). V was shortened by 4 bases and J by 5 bases, with 19 bases between the two germline ends. Germline V lookup: CDR1 SEHNR, CDR2 FQNEAQ (reference sequence). This CDR3 spans 16 amino acids. The DNA for the CDR3 is TGTGCCAGCAGCTCCTCGGTGGGAGTGAGTATAGATACGCAGTATTTT. Translating it yields CASSSSVGVSIDTQYF.

V usage is TRBV10-2 and J usage is TRBJ1-5; D not resolved. Germline V gene lookup returns CDR1 WSHSY and CDR2 SAAADI. The CDR3 loop spans 15 amino acids. The V end lost 1 base, the J end lost 0 bases, and 7 bases lay between the germline ends. Here the CDR3 reads CASSEWQDSNQPQHF. CDR3 DNA: TGCGCCAGCAGTGAGTGGCAGGATAGCAATCAGCCCCAGCATTTT.

This clone showed up just once. CDR3 coding DNA: TGTGCCAGCAGCTTGGCCCCCAGGGGGCAGGGCTACACCTTC. Protein sequence: CASSLAPRGQGYTF. The gene calls are TRBV5-6 and TRBJ1-2, with 8 bases aligning to TRBD1. V dropped 0 bases and J dropped 8; count of bases not matched to a gene: 6. CDR3 length: 14 amino acids. CDR1 and CDR2 from the germline V gene are SGHDT and YYEEEE.

This clone came up a few times. The chain couples TRBV6-1 to TRBJ2-5; 10 bases fit TRBD1. CDR3 length: 15 residues. J was trimmed by 4 bases and V by 6 bases; bases with no gene match: 8. Germline CDR1 MNHNS, CDR2 SASEGT. The CDR3, as DNA: TGTGCCAGCAGGAAGAGACAGGGGGCAGTAGAGACCCAGTACTTC. Translating it yields CASRKRQGAVETQYF.

This chain links TRBV6-1 with TRBJ1-2, with a tentative D call TRBD1 (5 bases). The germline V and J ends were trimmed by 5 bases and 3 bases, with 10 bases remaining between them. Germline V CDR1 and CDR2: MNHNS, SASEGT. The CDR3 is made up of 13 amino acids. Written as DNA, the CDR3 is TGTGCCAGCAGTTCACAGGAGGACTATGGCTACACCTTC. Its protein is CASSSQEDYGYTF.

The V and J genes are TRBV6-1 and TRBJ1-1; TRBD1 might be the D (5 bases). The CDR3 runs 13 residues. Germline CDR1 is MNHNS and CDR2 is SASEGT. V lost 2 bases, J lost 11 bases, and 15 bases lay in between. In nucleotides, the CDR3 is TGTGCCAGCAGTGAAACGATCGAGGGGTCGGCTTTCTTT. Translating it yields CASSETIEGSAFF.

This clone was seen only once. The V and J genes are TRBV7-2 and TRBJ1-5; 11 positions agree with TRBD1. The CDR3 sequence is 16 residues long. Germline CDR1 reads SGHTA; CDR2 reads FQGNSA. V lost 4 bases to trimming and J lost 7 bases; unmatched junction nucleotides: 9. As DNA, the CDR3 is TGTGCCAGCAGCTCATGGGACAGGGGGGTCGGGCAGCCCCAGCATTTT. Translation: CASSSWDRGVGQPQHF.

A word on this clone: This specimen includes other DNA sequences encoding the same CDR3. The chain carries TRBV7-3 and TRBJ1-1; no definite D call. Trimming took off 5 bases at V and 0 bases at J, with 7 bases between the two ends. Germline-derived CDR1 and CDR2 are SGHTA and FQGTGA. The CDR3 has 13 residues. The CDR3 reads CASSLTVNTEAFF. For the CDR3, the DNA is TGTGCCAGCAGCCTCACGGTGAACACTGAAGCTTTCTTT.

J is TRBJ1-5 and V is TRBV5-1; 10 nucleotides align to TRBD1. Unmatched junction bases numbered 5, after V lost 5 bases and J lost 6 bases. This CDR3 is 14 amino acids long. Germline V gives CDR1 SGHRS, CDR2 YFSETQ. Here the CDR3 reads CASSLTGGSQPQHF. CDR3 bases: TGCGCCAGCAGTCTGACAGGGGGCTCTCAGCCCCAGCATTTT.

In this sample, this clone turned up once. This sequence joins TRBV5-1 and TRBJ1-1; 8 nucleotides agree with TRBD1. This CDR3 is built from 15 residues. Looked up from germline, CDR1 is SGHRS and CDR2 is YFSETQ. The J segment lost 1 base and the V segment lost 5 bases, leaving 7 bases of the junction unmatched. CDR3 residues: CASSDRGPSNTEAFF. CDR3 nucleotides: TGCGCCAGCAGTGACAGGGGTCCGTCGAACACTGAAGCTTTCTTT.

This chain joins TRBV4-2 and TRBJ1-5, with unresolved D. V lost 5 bases and J 5 bases, leaving 10 bases between the germline ends. Germline CDR1 and CDR2: LGHNA and YNFKEQ. The CDR3 runs to 13 residues. The DNA for the CDR3 is TGTGCCAGCAGCTCAGACGAGTATCAGCCCCAGCATTTT. Protein: CASSSDEYQPQHF.

CDR3: CASSLVGTSGGYTYEQYF. CDR3 DNA: TGTGCCAGCAGCTTAGTGGGGACTAGCGGGGGGTACACCTACGAGCAGTACTTC. The chain couples TRBV7-2 to TRBJ2-7; TRBD2 aligns across 15 bases. Looked up from germline, CDR1 is SGHTA and CDR2 is FQGNSA. V dropped 1 base and J dropped 2; count of bases not matched to a gene: 6. The CDR3 consists of 18 residues.